This is a list of T cell receptor beta chains from one sample in a study of T cell responses to AZD1222 COVID-19 vaccine. The data were produced by immunoSEQ multiplex PCR, yet TCRdb's version contains in-frame clones alone and is incomplete. The sample shows 70,000 to 95,000 clones, 90% of them seen only once. Source: peripheral blood, taken on day 0 of AZD1222 vaccination. Receptors originate from an adult in good health. Both conserved end residues are part of each CDR3. D genes are given only for firm matches.

V	D	J	CDR3	DNA
TRBV12-3/TRBV12-4	NA	TRBJ2-7	CASNRGIAYEQYF	TGTGCCAGCAATCGCGGGATCGCCTACGAGCAGTACTTC
TRBV4-1	NA	TRBJ1-5	CASSQSTGGLSNQPQHF	TGCGCCAGCAGCCAATCGACGGGGGGCCTTAGCAATCAGCCCCAGCATTTT
TRBV6-5	TRBD1	TRBJ2-5	CASSRDRGNAETQYF	TGTGCCAGCAGTCGGGACAGGGGAAATGCAGAGACCCAGTACTTC
TRBV6-1	NA	TRBJ2-5	CASSEAIVGDKNQYF	TGTGCCAGCAGTGAAGCGATAGTGGGGGATAAGAACCAGTACTTC
TRBV19	TRBD1	TRBJ1-4	CASSTGTVNEKLFF	TGTGCCAGTAGTACCGGGACAGTTAATGAAAAACTGTTTTTT
TRBV18	TRBD1	TRBJ2-7	CASSLLGTGYHEQYF	TGTGCCAGCTCACTCCTCGGGACAGGGTATCACGAGCAGTACTTC
TRBV10-3	NA	TRBJ1-1	CATGGGTEAFF	TGTGCCACGGGGGGGGGAACTGAAGCTTTCTTT
TRBV3-1/TRBV3-2	NA	TRBJ1-2	CASSQEGRGRGYTF	TGTGCCAGCAGCCAAGAAGGACGAGGGAGGGGCTACACCTTC
TRBV5-6	NA	TRBJ1-2	CASSLSMVDGYTF	TGTGCCAGCAGCTTGAGCATGGTCGATGGCTACACCTTC
TRBV7-2	NA	TRBJ2-7	CASSLTLVNYEQYF	TGTGCCAGCAGCTTAACCTTGGTCAACTACGAGCAGTACTTC
TRBV30	NA	TRBJ1-1	CAWTEGWLNTEAFF	TGTGCCTGGACCGAAGGGTGGCTGAACACTGAAGCTTTCTTT
TRBV5-6	NA	TRBJ2-7	CASSLWGPSSYEQYF	TGTGCCAGCAGCTTATGGGGCCCCAGCTCCTACGAGCAGTACTTC
TRBV2	TRBD2	TRBJ2-5	CASMGRGLETQYF	TGTGCCAGCATGGGGAGGGGCTTAGAGACCCAGTACTTC
TRBV5-5	NA	TRBJ1-2	CASSLAVGGNGYTF	TGTGCCAGCAGCTTGGCGGTTGGTGGTAATGGCTACACCTTC
TRBV4-3	NA	TRBJ1-4	CASSQEWETNEKLFF	TGCGCCAGCAGCCAAGAGTGGGAGACTAATGAAAAACTGTTTTTT
TRBV5-1	TRBD1	TRBJ2-7	CASSILQGAGDEQYF	TGCGCCAGCAGCATCTTGCAGGGGGCCGGAGACGAGCAGTACTTC
TRBV7-9	NA	TRBJ2-1	CASRDRDNNEQFF	TGTGCCAGCAGGGACAGAGATAACAATGAGCAGTTCTTC
TRBV27	NA	TRBJ2-3	CASSFGGGDTQYF	TGTGCCAGCAGTTTCGGCGGCGGGGATACGCAGTATTTT
TRBV3-1/TRBV3-2	NA	TRBJ2-3	CASSLMSTDTQYF	TGTGCCAGCAGCCTAATGAGCACAGATACGCAGTATTTT
TRBV2	NA	TRBJ1-5	CASTLAPNSNQPQHF	TGTGCCAGCACTCTGGCACCCAATAGCAATCAGCCCCAGCATTTT
TRBV11-3	NA	TRBJ1-6	CASGAGAFDSPLHF	TGTGCCAGCGGGGCAGGGGCGTTTGATTCACCCCTCCACTTT
TRBV2	TRBD1	TRBJ2-7	CASRTGSSEQYF	TGTGCCAGCAGGACAGGGTCTTCCGAGCAGTACTTC
TRBV11-3	NA	TRBJ2-3	CASSWGTGRDTQYF	TGTGCCAGCAGCTGGGGGACCGGTAGGGATACGCAGTATTTT
TRBV11-3	TRBD2	TRBJ2-7	CASSIRLAGGHEQYF	TGTGCCAGCAGCATCAGACTAGCGGGAGGACACGAGCAGTACTTC
TRBV11-3	NA	TRBJ2-1	CASSLIDGGIRDEQFF	TGTGCCAGCAGCTTAATCGATGGCGGGATACGAGATGAGCAGTTCTTC
TRBV2	NA	TRBJ1-5	CASSANYQPQHF	TGTGCCAGCAGTGCCAACTATCAGCCCCAGCATTTT
TRBV15	TRBD1	TRBJ1-1	CATSIKLGQPEAFF	TGTGCCACCAGCATAAAGTTGGGACAGCCTGAAGCTTTCTTT
TRBV30	NA	TRBJ1-5	CAWSASRGARSNQPQHF	TGTGCCTGGAGCGCCTCCAGGGGCGCCCGTAGCAATCAGCCCCAGCATTTT
TRBV7-2	NA	TRBJ1-5	CASGILGGRSQPQHF	TGTGCCAGCGGGATCCTAGGAGGGCGGAGCCAGCCCCAGCATTTT
TRBV5-6	NA	TRBJ1-1	CASSLEVGGYEAFF	TGTGCCAGCAGCTTGGAAGTGGGGGGCTATGAAGCTTTCTTT
TRBV7-6	NA	TRBJ2-3	CASSLPGGRDTQYF	TGTGCCAGCAGCTTACCCGGAGGTCGGGATACGCAGTATTTT
TRBV7-6	NA	TRBJ1-5	CASSQSQGLEPQHF	TGTGCCAGCAGCCAATCACAGGGACTCGAGCCCCAGCATTTT
TRBV11-2	NA	TRBJ1-1	CASSWGQGYTEAFF	TGTGCCAGCAGCTGGGGCCAGGGGTACACTGAAGCTTTCTTT
TRBV9	NA	TRBJ2-3	CASSVDGTDTQYF	TGTGCCAGCAGCGTCGATGGAACAGATACGCAGTATTTT
TRBV11-3	NA	TRBJ1-1	CASSPPGALLMNTEAFF	TGTGCCAGCAGCCCCCCGGGGGCCCTTTTGATGAACACTGAAGCTTTCTTT